This record concerns one T cell receptor (beta chain) sequence. Trimming removed 7 bases from V and 5 bases from J, with 13 bases in between. The CDR3 contains 13 residues. CDR1 SNHLY and CDR2 FYNNEI come from the germline V gene. Enrollment of patients from Seattle took place during active infection, with longitudinal follow-up. Assay: immunoSEQ multiplex PCR; the TCRdb copy retains only in-frame clones and omits some. The table lists roughly 87,000 clones, around 82% of them singletons, with under 3.5% in the top ten. The data stem from a study of blood T cell repertoires in COVID-19. The TCR originated in a woman over 75 with COVID-19, enrolled during active disease. Material for sequencing was peripheral blood. The chain recombines TRBV2 with TRBJ2-3, with a tentative D call TRBD1 (5 bases). The CDR3 reads CASTYFGQDTQYF. For the CDR3, the DNA is TGTGCCAGCACCTACTTTGGACAAGATACGCAGTATTTT.